A selection of T cell receptor beta chains follows, all from one sample in a study of T-cell reconstitution after alpha-beta-depleted transplantation in children. From the PCR reads, TCRdb called clonotypes with MiXCR, one entry per CDR3 protein. The table has around 370,000 distinct CDR3 sequences, about 9.3% seen once; the top ten hold around 2.3%. The material sequenced was PBMCs from the stem cell graft donor, taken from the stem cell graft. These receptors were obtained from a human donor who donated a stem cell graft to a child with acute lymphoblastic leukemia. The CDR3 runs from the conserved cysteine through the conserved F or W. D genes are given only for firm matches. Size is omitted from some rows. Given values are once, few, many or a class for expanded clones.

D gene	V gene	clone size	J gene	CDR3 length	CDR3 protein	CDR3 DNA
.	TRBV27	many	TRBJ1-6	15	CASSLYDRRDSPLHF	TGTGCCAGCAGTTTATACGACAGGAGGGATTCACCCCTCCACTTT
.	TRBV28	few	TRBJ2-7	13	CASRRGISYEQYF	TGTGCCTCTCGTCGGGGGATCTCCTACGAGCAGTACTTC
TRBD1	TRBV12-3/TRBV12-4	.	TRBJ2-7	13	CASRTRGQGEQYF	TGTGCCAGCAGAACCAGGGGGCAGGGGGAGCAGTACTTC
.	TRBV29-1	few	TRBJ2-1	13	CSVRDSSYNEQFF	TGCAGCGTGAGGGACTCGTCCTACAATGAGCAGTTCTTC
.	TRBV12-3/TRBV12-4	many	TRBJ2-5	12	CASRGDQETQYF	TGTGCCAGCCGAGGTGATCAAGAGACCCAGTACTTC
TRBD1	TRBV28	.	TRBJ1-1	15	CASSVWTGENTEAFF	TGTGCCAGCAGTGTCTGGACAGGGGAGAACACTGAAGCTTTCTTT
.	TRBV12-3/TRBV12-4	few	TRBJ2-3	15	CASSFGGRRTDTQYF	TGTGCCAGCAGTTTCGGTGGAAGGCGCACAGATACGCAGTATTTT
TRBD2	TRBV18	few	TRBJ2-1	16	CASSPSASGRANEQFF	TGTGCCAGCTCACCATCTGCTAGCGGGAGGGCCAATGAGCAGTTCTTC
.	TRBV12-3/TRBV12-4	few	TRBJ1-2	14	CASSGLRTNYGYTF	TGTGCCAGCAGTGGGTTACGCACTAACTATGGCTACACCTTC
TRBD2	TRBV7-2	.	TRBJ2-3	18	CASAMGLAGGPNSDTQYF	TGTGCCAGCGCAATGGGACTAGCGGGAGGGCCAAACTCAGATACGCAGTATTTT
TRBD2	TRBV5-1	many	TRBJ2-7	16	CASSLNLAGASIEQYF	TGCGCCAGCAGCTTGAACCTAGCGGGAGCCTCGATCGAGCAGTACTTC
.	TRBV2	.	TRBJ2-3	16	CASSDGGGGSTNTQYF	TGTGCCAGCAGTGATGGGGGCGGGGGATCCACGAATACGCAGTATTTT
.	TRBV7-9	.	TRBJ1-5	14	CASSLGTQHQPQHF	TGTGCCAGCAGCTTAGGGACACAACATCAGCCCCAGCATTTT
TRBD1	TRBV12-3/TRBV12-4	.	TRBJ2-3	15	CASSPTGQVTDTQYF	TGTGCCAGCAGCCCGACAGGGCAAGTAACAGATACGCAGTATTTT
.	TRBV9	few	TRBJ2-3	14	CASSAPEGTDTQYF	TGTGCCAGCAGCGCCCCCGAGGGTACAGATACGCAGTATTTT
TRBD1	TRBV10-3	many	TRBJ2-7	14	CAITSTGGSYEQYF	TGTGCCATCACCTCGACAGGGGGATCCTACGAGCAGTACTTC
TRBD2	TRBV12-3/TRBV12-4	many	TRBJ2-1	14	CASILAGGYDEQFF	TGTGCCAGCATCCTAGCGGGAGGTTACGATGAGCAGTTCTTC
TRBD2	TRBV12-3/TRBV12-4	.	TRBJ2-2	14	CASTPSGRGRELFF	TGTGCCAGCACCCCTAGCGGGAGAGGGCGGGAGCTGTTTTTT
.	TRBV7-9	few	TRBJ2-5	15	CASSLLRRGEETQYF	TGTGCCAGCAGCTTACTCCGAAGAGGGGAAGAGACCCAGTACTTC
.	TRBV7-3	few	TRBJ1-5	15	CASSPKGNSNQPQHF	TGTGCCAGCAGCCCCAAGGGAAATAGCAATCAGCCCCAGCATTTT
TRBD2	TRBV7-7	.	TRBJ2-2	14	CATQREGNTGELFF	TGTGCTACCCAGCGGGAGGGGAACACCGGGGAGCTGTTTTTT
.	TRBV3-1	.	TRBJ2-3	13	CASSRPSTDTQYF	TGTGCCAGCAGCAGGCCTAGCACAGATACGCAGTATTTT
.	TRBV4-3	many	TRBJ2-3	14	CASSQDAATDTQYF	TGCGCCAGCAGCCAAGATGCAGCCACAGATACGCAGTATTTT
TRBD2	TRBV27	.	TRBJ2-1	16	CASSFRVLAGGDEQFF	TGTGCCAGCAGTTTCCGCGTACTAGCGGGAGGTGATGAGCAGTTCTTC
.	TRBV20-1	many	TRBJ2-2	14	CSAPGQPNTGELFF	TGCAGTGCACCTGGACAGCCAAACACCGGGGAGCTGTTTTTT
.	TRBV11-2	few	TRBJ1-2	15	CASSLGPLANYGYTF	TGTGCCAGCAGCTTAGGCCCGCTAGCAAACTATGGCTACACCTTC
.	TRBV5-1	many	TRBJ1-1	15	CASSLAQGGLTEAFF	TGCGCCAGCAGCTTGGCACAAGGGGGACTCACTGAAGCTTTCTTT
.	TRBV3-1	few	TRBJ2-7	14	CASSQVQGSSEQYF	TGTGCCAGCAGCCAAGTACAGGGATCCTCCGAGCAGTACTTC
TRBD1	TRBV7-2	.	TRBJ2-7	14	CASSEDRGMYEQYF	TGTGCCAGCAGCGAGGACAGGGGAATGTACGAGCAGTACTTC
TRBD2	TRBV7-9	.	TRBJ2-1	14	CASSSHGLDNEQFF	TGTGCCAGCAGCTCCCACGGACTAGACAATGAGCAGTTCTTC
.	TRBV10-3	.	TRBJ2-2	15	CAISARTAGTGELFF	TGTGCCATCAGTGCTAGGACAGCGGGTACCGGGGAGCTGTTTTTT
.	TRBV6-4	few	TRBJ1-1	13	CASSVWMNTEAFF	TGTGCCAGCAGTGTCTGGATGAACACTGAAGCTTTCTTT
.	TRBV20-1	few	TRBJ2-1	13	CSALAEVQFKQFF	TGCAGTGCTTTAGCTGAAGTACAATTCAAGCAGTTCTTC
.	TRBV4-1	.	TRBJ2-7	16	CASSQVVGTPGYEQYF	TGCGCCAGCAGCCAAGTAGTAGGGACCCCGGGATACGAGCAGTACTTC
TRBD1	TRBV7-9	many	TRBJ1-1	13	CASSRTGGTEAFF	TGTGCCAGCAGCCGAACAGGGGGCACTGAAGCTTTCTTT